This TCR beta chain was identified during a study of CD8+ T cells in alopecia areata. Findings of the study overall: Besides other cells, scalp samples also yield sequences of resident alphabeta T cells from normal skin. Higher clonality was seen in lesional scalp than in normal scalp, especially in alopecia totalis/universalis.

This clone was counted only a few times. Its antigen is not known. CDR3 length: 13 amino acids. Germline V gives CDR1 GTSNPN, CDR2 SVGIG (reference sequence). V gave up 0 bases and J gave up 9 bases, with 15 bases separating them. RNA was isolated and reverse transcribed to cDNA, the sequencing template. Sequenced by immunoSEQ multiplex PCR; TCRdb stores in-frame clones only, minus some. The sample lists 150,000 to 200,000 clones, about 60% seen once, with 4.8% in the top ten. The sequence came from a human donor in good health. The rearrangement uses TRBV30 and TRBJ2-7; TRBD1 or TRBD2 may be the D gene (7 bases each). Sequencing used CD4+ T cells sorted from blood. DNA for the CDR3: TGTGCCTGGAGTGTAGCCGCAGGGGGGGCGCAGTACTTC. This codes for CAWSVAAGGAQYF.